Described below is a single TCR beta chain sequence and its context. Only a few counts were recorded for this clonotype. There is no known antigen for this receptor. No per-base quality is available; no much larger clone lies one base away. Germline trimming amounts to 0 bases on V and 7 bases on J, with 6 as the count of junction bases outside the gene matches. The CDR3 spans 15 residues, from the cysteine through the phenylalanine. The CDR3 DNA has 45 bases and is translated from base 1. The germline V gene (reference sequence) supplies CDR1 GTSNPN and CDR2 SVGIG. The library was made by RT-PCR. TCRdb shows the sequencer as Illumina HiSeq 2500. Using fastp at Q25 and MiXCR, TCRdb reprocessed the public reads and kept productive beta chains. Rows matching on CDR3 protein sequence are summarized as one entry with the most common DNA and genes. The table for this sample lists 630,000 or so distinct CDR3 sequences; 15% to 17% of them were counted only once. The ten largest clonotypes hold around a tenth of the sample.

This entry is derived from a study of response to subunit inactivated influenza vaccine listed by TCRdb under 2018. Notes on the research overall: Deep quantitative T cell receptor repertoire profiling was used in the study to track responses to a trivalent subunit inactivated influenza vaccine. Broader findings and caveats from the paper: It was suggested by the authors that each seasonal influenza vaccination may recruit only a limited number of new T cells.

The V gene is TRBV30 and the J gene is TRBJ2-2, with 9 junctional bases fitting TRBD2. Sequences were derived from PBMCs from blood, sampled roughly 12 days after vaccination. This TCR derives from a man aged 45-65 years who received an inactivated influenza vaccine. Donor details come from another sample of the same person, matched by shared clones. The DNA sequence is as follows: TGTGCCTGGAGTGTACTTAGCGGGAGAGGCGGGGAGCTGTTTTTT. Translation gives CAWSVLSGRGGELFF.